Listed below are T cell receptor beta chains from one sample, sequenced in a study of T cells after somatic rescue of genetic block. Here immunoSEQ multiplex PCR was the method, and the copy in TCRdb shows in-frame clones only, minus some. The sample records approximately 10,000 clones, around 84% being singletons. Sequencing was carried out using peripheral blood mononuclear cells (PBMCs). These receptors were taken from a boy aged 5-17 years. Both conserved end residues are part of each CDR3. D genes are given only for firm matches. A clone size is listed for some rows: how often the clone was seen (once, few, many), or a class if it is expanded.

TRBJ1-2 | TRBV4-3 | NA | NA | TGCGCCAGCAGCCAAGCAGCCATACCATCCAACTATGGCTACACCTTC | CASSQAAIPSNYGYTF
TRBJ2-7 | TRBV7-7 | NA | NA | TGTGCCAGCAGCTTAGCGCGGGGGCCCTCCTACGAGCAGTACTTC | CASSLARGPSYEQYF
TRBJ1-1 | TRBV19 | NA | NA | TGTGCCAGTAGTCCTAGCCGCGCTGGGACTGAAGCTTTCTTT | CASSPSRAGTEAFF
TRBJ2-7 | TRBV11-2 | NA | NA | TGTGCCAGCAGCTTAGGGGGAGGTAGCTCCTACGAGCAGTACTTC | CASSLGGGSSYEQYF
TRBJ2-1 | TRBV6-5 | TRBD2 | few | TGTGCCAGCATGACTAGCGGGATTAAATACAATGAGCAGTTCTTC | CASMTSGIKYNEQFF
TRBJ1-1 | TRBV28 | TRBD1 | once | TGTGCCAGCAGTTCCTCACCGGGACAGATAAACACTGAAGCTTTCTTT | CASSSSPGQINTEAFF
TRBJ2-7 | TRBV4-3 | NA | NA | TGCGCCAGCAGCCAAGAGGAGGGAACCTACGAGCAGTACTTC | CASSQEEGTYEQYF
TRBJ1-2 | TRBV5-1 | TRBD1 | medium-sized | TGCGCCAGCAGCCCCGGCCCAGGGGGCGCTAACTATGGCTACACCTTC | CASSPGPGGANYGYTF
TRBJ2-5 | TRBV14 | NA | NA | TGTGCCAGCAGCCCACCGGGACTTCGACCTGGGCAGTACTTC | CASSPPGLRPGQYF
TRBJ1-4 | TRBV7-9 | TRBD1 | NA | TGTGCCAGCAGAGAAGGGGGCCAGGGGACTAATGAAAAACTGTTTTTT | CASREGGQGTNEKLFF
TRBJ1-2 | TRBV18 | NA | NA | TGTGCCAGCTCACCCCTTGGGGAGGGGTCGGTCTATGGCTACACCTTC | CASSPLGEGSVYGYTF
TRBJ2-7 | TRBV5-1 | NA | NA | TGCGCCAGCAGCTTGGCCGCAATAGGGGAGCAGTACTTC | CASSLAAIGEQYF
TRBJ1-1 | TRBV12-5 | TRBD1 | NA | TGTGCTAGTGGAGAGGGACAGGTATCCCTGTTGAACACTGAAGCTTTCTTT | CASGEGQVSLLNTEAFF
TRBJ1-2 | TRBV29-1 | NA | large | TGCAGCGTTGGATCTGGGGCGAACTATGGCTACACCTTC | CSVGSGANYGYTF
TRBJ2-7 | TRBV11-1 | NA | NA | TGTGCCAGCAGCCCTGGGACTTACGAGCAGTACTTC | CASSPGTYEQYF
TRBJ1-2 | TRBV11-3 | NA | few | TGTGCCAGCAGCTACGCGGGGCAGTCGAACTATGGCTACACCTTC | CASSYAGQSNYGYTF
TRBJ2-7 | TRBV7-2 | TRBD2 | once | TGTGCCAGCAGCTCGGGACTAGCGGGGACCTACGAGCAGTACTTC | CASSSGLAGTYEQYF
TRBJ2-3 | TRBV4-2 | TRBD2 | NA | TGTGCCAGCAGCCAAAAAGCGGGGGGCACTAGCACAGATACGCAGTATTTT | CASSQKAGGTSTDTQYF
TRBJ2-5 | TRBV7-2 | NA | NA | TGTGCCAGCAGCCGAGAGGGTGAGACCCAGTACTTC | CASSREGETQYF
TRBJ2-7 | TRBV4-3 | NA | NA | TGCGCCAGCAGCCAAGGGCACTACTCCTACGAGCAGTACTTC | CASSQGHYSYEQYF
TRBJ1-1 | TRBV4-2 | NA | NA | TGTGCCAGCAGCCAAGACAACACTGAAGCTTTCTTT | CASSQDNTEAFF
TRBJ2-7 | TRBV4-3 | NA | NA | TGCGCCAGCAGCCAAGGATGGCAGCGGTCGAGATACGAGCAGTACTTC | CASSQGWQRSRYEQYF
TRBJ2-2 | TRBV7-9 | TRBD2 | NA | TGTGCCAGCAGCTTAGCGAGACTAGCTGCAACCGGGGAGCTGTTTTTT | CASSLARLAATGELFF
TRBJ1-1 | TRBV5-6 | NA | NA | TGTGCCAGCAGCCACCTACTTGGGCAGGCGGTCACTGAAGCTTTCTTT | CASSHLLGQAVTEAFF
TRBJ2-1 | TRBV28 | NA | NA | TGTGCCAGCAGTAAAATACTAGTCCCAACGTTCTTC | CASSKILVPTFF
TRBJ1-5 | TRBV2 | TRBD1 | NA | TGTGCCAGCAGCGGAACAGGGGGCTTTCACAATCAGCCCCAGCATTTT | CASSGTGGFHNQPQHF
TRBJ1-1 | TRBV27 | NA | NA | TGTGCCAGCAGGGTTATTCTTGCGGGAAACACTGAAGCTTTCTTT | CASRVILAGNTEAFF
TRBJ1-1 | TRBV7-8 | TRBD1 | few | TGTGCCAGCAGAACATTCGGACAGGACGGGGAAGCTTTCTTT | CASRTFGQDGEAFF
TRBJ1-2 | TRBV29-1 | TRBD1 | NA | TGCAGCGTTGGGACAGGGTGGGGCTATGGCTACACCTTC | CSVGTGWGYGYTF
TRBJ1-5 | TRBV7-7 | TRBD1 | once | TGTGCCAGCAGCGAACAGGGGGCGCGTCAGCCCCAGCATTTT | CASSEQGARQPQHF
TRBJ1-1 | TRBV15 | TRBD1 | few | TGTGCCACCAGTCCGACAGGGACCACTGAAGCTTTCTTT | CATSPTGTTEAFF
TRBJ2-3 | TRBV4-1 | NA | NA | TGCGCCAGCAGCCGGCCCCGGGATACGCAGTATTTT | CASSRPRDTQYF
TRBJ2-7 | TRBV28 | TRBD2 | NA | TGTGCCAGCAGAGGACTAGCGGGAGTCTGGAGGTTGGAGCAGTACTTC | CASRGLAGVWRLEQYF
TRBJ1-6 | TRBV7-6 | NA | NA | TGTGCCAGCAGCTTAGAACTAGGGACTAATTCACCCCTCCACTTT | CASSLELGTNSPLHF
TRBJ1-2 | TRBV4-3 | NA | NA | TGCGCCAGCAGCCTGTCTGGGACTGTCTCTAACTATGGCTACACCTTC | CASSLSGTVSNYGYTF
TRBJ2-7 | TRBV28 | TRBD2 | NA | TGTGCCAGCAAACCAAATGGGGGAGGGTTTCTCTACGAGCAGTACTTC | CASKPNGGGFLYEQYF